Below, 18 T cell receptor beta chains from the same sample are listed, as sequenced in a study of T cells after posttransplantation cyclophosphamide. Assay: immunoSEQ multiplex PCR; the TCRdb copy retains only in-frame clones and omits some. The specimen has roughly 42,000 clones, none found just once. Sequencing was carried out using PBMCs. These receptor sequences come from a woman aged 45-65 years in good health and a related stem cell transplant donor.

The CDR3 protein is CASSRQGKGDTQYF. The CDR3 nucleotides read TGTGCCAGCAGCCGACAGGGAAAGGGAGATACGCAGTATTTT. The rearrangement joins TRBV6-1 to TRBJ2-3, with 7 positions matching TRBD1. J was trimmed by 5 bases and V by 6 bases; bases with no gene match: 8. CDR3 length: 14 residues. Germline V CDR1 and CDR2: MNHNS, SASEGT.

There are a few counts of this clone. V gene TRBV11-2 combines with J gene TRBJ2-5; TRBD1 matches 10 bases. V shed 4 bases, J shed 5 bases, and the junction held 4 bases outside the gene matches. The CDR3 loop spans 14 amino acids. CDR1 and CDR2 (germline): SGHAT, FQNNGV. CDR3 DNA: TGTGCCAGCAGCTCCTGGACAGGGGGGGAGACCCAGTACTTC. This translates into CASSSWTGGETQYF.

This clone showed up many times. The chain links TRBV5-6 to TRBJ2-3, with D possibly matching TRBD2 (6 bases). The germline V gene has CDR1 SGHDT and CDR2 YYEEEE. Trimming took 6 bases from V and 5 from J, leaving 10 bases between them. The CDR3 extends over 12 amino acids. The CDR3 region is CASTEGIDTQYF. CDR3 nucleotides: TGTGCCAGCACGGAGGGGATAGATACGCAGTATTTT. Full variable domain (rest looked up from reference TRBV5-6 and TRBJ2-3): DAGVTQSPTHLIKTRGQQVTLRCSPKSGHDTVSWYQQALGQGPQFIFQYYEEEERQRGNFPDRFSGHQFPNYSSELNVNALLLGDSALYLCASTEGIDTQYFGPGTRLTVL.

This clone was seen repeatedly, ten times or more. The chain carries TRBV2 and TRBJ2-2; tentative D call: TRBD1 (5 bases). This CDR3 region has 13 residues. Germline values: CDR1 SNHLY, CDR2 FYNNEI. The V end lost 8 bases, the J end lost 4 bases, and 11 bases lay between the germline ends. The CDR3 sequence: CASGQGFTGELFF. For the CDR3, the DNA is TGTGCCAGCGGGCAGGGATTCACCGGGGAGCTGTTTTTT.

This clone was seen at least ten times. The V and J genes are TRBV6-5 and TRBJ2-1; TRBD2 aligns across 11 bases. The germline V gene encodes CDR1 MNHEY and CDR2 SVGAGI. This CDR3 contains 16 residues. With V trimmed by 0 bases and J by 10 bases, 8 bases remained unmatched. For the CDR3, the DNA is TGTGCCAGCAGTTACTCGATCTTAGCGGGGGGGCTAGAGCAGTTCTTC. Its protein is CASSYSILAGGLEQFF.

The CDR3: CASSAGTMTLTDTQYF. The CDR3 nucleotides read TGCGCCAGCAGCGCCGGGACTATGACCCTCACAGATACGCAGTATTTT. The rearrangement joins TRBV5-1 to TRBJ2-3; 7 positions match TRBD2. The V segment lost 4 bases and the J segment 2 bases; nucleotides outside the gene matches: 10. CDR3 length: 16 amino acids. Germline V lookup: CDR1 SGHRS, CDR2 YFSETQ.

The rearrangement links TRBV6-5 to TRBJ2-7; TRBD1 might be the D (5 bases). V gave up 7 bases and J gave up 6 bases, with 7 bases separating them. The CDR3 has 10 residues. From germline, CDR1 is MNHEY and CDR2 SVGAGI. The CDR3, as DNA: TGTGCCAGCATGGGGCTCGAGCAGTACTTC. Translating gives CASMGLEQYF.

This clone came up many times. The rearrangement links TRBV6-5 to TRBJ1-2; weak D call: TRBD1 (5 bases). The germline CDR1 and CDR2 sequences are MNHEY and SVGAGI. The germline V and J ends were trimmed by 7 bases and 8 bases, with 11 bases remaining between them. CDR3 size: 11 residues. DNA of the CDR3: TGTGCCAGCACCACGGGGGTCGGCTACACCTTC. Its translation is CASTTGVGYTF.

This clone has at least ten counts. The chain is built from TRBV6-1 and TRBJ1-2; 7 bases match TRBD1. This CDR3 spans 15 amino acids. V shed 2 bases, J shed 2 bases, and the junction held 5 bases outside the gene matches. Germline V gives CDR1 MNHNS, CDR2 SASEGT. The DNA of the CDR3 is TGTGCCAGCAGTGAAACGACAGGGTGGAACTATGGCTACACCTTC. As protein: CASSETTGWNYGYTF.

This clone was found many times. The rearrangement joins TRBV5-1 to TRBJ2-7; TRBD1 agrees at 7 bases. Germline V gene data show CDR1 as SGHRS and CDR2 as YFSETQ. This CDR3 contains 15 residues. The J segment lost 4 bases and the V segment lost 0 bases, leaving 7 bases of the junction unmatched. This CDR3 reads CASSLAGRGNYEQYF. In DNA, the CDR3 is TGCGCCAGCAGCTTGGCCGGCAGGGGGAATTACGAGCAGTACTTC.

This clone was observed at least ten times. The V gene is TRBV18, the J gene TRBJ1-1; D is possibly TRBD1 (5 bases). The CDR3 spans 14 residues. From germline, CDR1 is KGHSH and CDR2 LQKENI. Trimming took 6 bases from V and 0 from J, leaving 11 bases between them. The CDR3 nucleotides are TGTGCCAGCTCGGAGGGGATTATGAACACTGAAGCTTTCTTT. This gives the protein CASSEGIMNTEAFF.

This clone was recorded many times. The CDR3 DNA follows: TGTGCCAGCAGTGAAATGGGTCGGGGCAGGGGGACCTATAATTCACCCCTCCACTTT. This translates into CASSEMGRGRGTYNSPLHF. The V call is TRBV6-1, the J call TRBJ1-6; 7 bases fit TRBD1. Germline V gene data show CDR1 as MNHNS and CDR2 as SASEGT. This CDR3 is 19 amino acids long. Unmatched junction bases numbered 12, after V lost 2 bases and J lost 2 bases.

Many counts were recorded for this clone. This sequence joins TRBV5-5 and TRBJ1-1; possible D gene TRBD1, 5 bases. Germline assignment: CDR1 SGHKS and CDR2 YYEKEE (reference sequence). V was shortened by 2 bases and J by 2 bases, with 7 bases between the two germline ends. The CDR3 consists of 13 residues. The CDR3 nucleotides read TGTGCCAGCAGCTTTGACAGAAACACTGAAGCTTTCTTT. Its protein product is CASSFDRNTEAFF. Combining the CDR3 with reference TRBV5-5 and TRBJ1-1 gives the whole variable domain DAGVTQSPTHLIKTRGQQVTLRCSPISGHKSVSWYQQVLGQGPQFIFQYYEKEERGRGNFPDRFSARQFPNYSSELNVNALLLGDSALYLCASSFDRNTEAFFGQGTRLTVV.

This clone came up many times. The V and J genes are TRBV6-1 and TRBJ2-7; weak D call: TRBD1 (6 bases). Trimming took 3 bases from V and 7 from J, leaving 13 bases between them. The V gene's germline CDR1 is MNHNS and CDR2 SASEGT. The CDR3 is made up of 13 amino acids. The CDR3 protein is CASSDRTVWEQYF. In DNA, the CDR3 is TGTGCCAGCAGTGACCGGACAGTTTGGGAGCAGTACTTC.

This clone has a count of ten or more. The J gene is TRBJ2-7, the V gene TRBV5-3; 7 bases are shared with TRBD2. TRBV5-3 is an open reading frame whose function is uncertain. Losses at the gene ends were 0 bases for V and 5 bases for J; bases not matched to a gene: 8. The CDR3 runs 15 residues. In DNA form, the CDR3 reads TGTGCCAGAAGCTTGGAGGGAGGGGCGAAGAACGAGCAGTACTTC. Protein: CARSLEGGAKNEQYF.

This clone came up a few times. The chain uses TRBV6-5 and TRBJ2-3, with 9 nucleotides matching TRBD2. CDR1 is MNHEY and CDR2 is SVGAGI in the germline V gene. The junction had 11 bases not matched to a gene; V was cut back by 6 bases and J by 7 bases. This CDR3 is 15 amino acids long. The CDR3 region is CASRTLAGGYHTQYF. The CDR3 nucleotides are TGTGCCAGCAGGACTTTGGCGGGGGGGTACCATACGCAGTATTTT.

This clone was detected ten times or more. J is TRBJ1-4 and V is TRBV9; the D is unclear. This CDR3 is 14 amino acids long. V gave up 0 bases and J gave up 8 bases, with 11 bases separating them. Germline V lookup: CDR1 SGDLS, CDR2 YYNGEE. In nucleotides, the CDR3 is TGTGCCAGCAGCGTAGGCGGTCAGAGCGAAAAACTGTTTTTT. Protein: CASSVGGQSEKLFF. Full variable domain (missing parts from reference TRBV9 and TRBJ1-4): DSGVTQTPKHLITATGQRVTLRCSPRSGDLSVYWYQQSLDQGLQFLIQYYNGEERAKGNILERFSAQQFPDLHSELNLSSLELGDSALYFCASSVGGQSEKLFFGSGTQLSVL.

This clone came up a few times. The rearrangement joins TRBV28 to TRBJ2-5; a possible D gene is TRBD1 (5 bases). With the DNA end fitting TRBJ2-7 better, the J assignment may be wrong. This CDR3 is built from 14 residues. The germline gives CDR1 MDHEN, CDR2 SYDVKM. CDR3 protein: CASYRGIPSYEQYF. CDR3 nucleotides: TGTGCCAGCTATAGGGGTATCCCGTCCTACGAGCAGTACTTC.